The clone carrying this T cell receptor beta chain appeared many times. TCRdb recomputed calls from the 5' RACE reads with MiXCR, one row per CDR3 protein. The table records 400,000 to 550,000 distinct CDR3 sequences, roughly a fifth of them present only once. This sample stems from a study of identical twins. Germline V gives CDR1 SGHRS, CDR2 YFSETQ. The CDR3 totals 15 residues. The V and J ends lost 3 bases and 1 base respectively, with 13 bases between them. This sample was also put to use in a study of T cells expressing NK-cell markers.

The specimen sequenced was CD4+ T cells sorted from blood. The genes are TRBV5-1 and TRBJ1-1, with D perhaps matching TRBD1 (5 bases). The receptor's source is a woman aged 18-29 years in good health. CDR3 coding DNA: TGCGCCAGCAGCTGGGCTGGGACCTCGAACACTGAAGCTTTCTTT. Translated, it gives CASSWAGTSNTEAFF.